The 4 T cell receptor beta chains below come from one sample, sequenced in a study of cytomegalovirus exposure and HLA in healthy donors. With 60 Vbeta and 13 Jbeta primers, the PCR was carried out. The method was immunoSEQ multiplex PCR; TCRdb's version includes in-frame clones alone and lacks a portion of them. The sample yields under 45,000 clones, 70% to 80% seen once. Material: PBMCs. These receptors were obtained from a man aged 30 to 39 in good health and CMV-seronegative.

The chain recombines TRBV30 with TRBJ1-1; 12 bases are a match to TRBD1. The CDR3 has 18 amino acids. Looked up from germline, CDR1 is GTSNPN and CDR2 is SVGIG (reference sequence). Trimming took 4 bases from V and 1 from J; bases not matched to a gene: 13. CDR3 bases: TGTGCCTGGATCCTACGGGGGGACAGGGGGCGAAGGAACACTGAAGCTTTCTTT. It codes for CAWILRGDRGRRNTEAFF.

The chain employs TRBV19 and TRBJ2-7; TRBD1 matches 11 bases. V lost 7 bases and J lost 2; bases outside the gene matches: 4. CDR1 is LNHDA and CDR2 is SQIVND in the germline V gene (reference sequence). This CDR3 contains 14 residues. The CDR3: CASTSGQGAYEQYF. DNA of the CDR3: TGTGCCAGTACCTCGGGACAGGGGGCCTACGAGCAGTACTTC.

The genes are TRBV28 and TRBJ2-4; TRBD1 might be the D (7 bases). CDR1 MDHEN and CDR2 SYDVKM come from the germline V gene. V lost 5 bases and J 8 bases, leaving 13 bases between the germline ends. The CDR3 has 13 amino acids. Here the CDR3 reads CASSRAGGYIQYF. Written as DNA, the CDR3 is TGTGCCAGCAGTCGGGCAGGGGGGTACATTCAGTACTTC. The full variable domain, completed using reference TRBV28 and TRBJ2-4, is DVKVTQSSRYLVKRTGEKVFLECVQDMDHENMFWYRQDPGLGLRLIYFSYDVKMKEKGDIPEGYSVSREKKERFSLILESASTNQTSMYLCASSRAGGYIQYFGAGTRLSVL.

Remarks on this clone: At one boundary the junction diverges from the germline segment, which might be a read error. The chain recombines TRBV7-9 with TRBJ1-2; D is perhaps TRBD1 (5 bases). Per germline, CDR1 SEHNR and CDR2 FQNEAQ (reference sequence). CDR3 length: 13 amino acids. The CDR3 sequence: CSSSLALGGGYTF. The DNA of the CDR3 is TGTTCCAGCAGCTTAGCGCTCGGGGGAGGCTACACCTTC. Drawing the rest from reference TRBV7-9 and TRBJ1-2, the complete variable domain is DTGVSQNPRHKITKRGQNVTFRCDPISEHNRLYWYRQTLGQGPEFLTYFQNEAQLEKSRLLSDRFSAERPKGSFSTLEIQRTEQGDSAMYLCSSSLALGGGYTFGSGTRLTVV.